These 11 T cell receptor beta chains were sequenced from one sample in a study of OX40 agonist ivuxolimab in advanced cancers. Generated by immunoSEQ multiplex PCR, the TCRdb table keeps only in-frame clones and is missing some. Of tens of thousands of clones in the sample, about 85% were seen once. Sequenced material: CD4+ or CD8+ T cells sorted from blood, taken in a trial of the OX40 agonist ivuxolimab. The receptors come from an adult with an advanced solid tumor such as melanoma, head and neck, liver or kidney cancer.

This clone showed up just a few times. This rearrangement joins TRBV7-9 to TRBJ2-5; 12 positions agree with TRBD2. V trimming: 5 bases; J trimming: 5 bases; junction bases outside the gene matches: 9. The CDR3 runs to 16 residues. Germline V CDR1 and CDR2: SEHNR, FQNEAQ (reference sequence). The CDR3 spells CASSQAKTSGSETQYF. CDR3 nucleotide sequence: TGTGCCAGCAGCCAAGCGAAGACTAGCGGGAGTGAGACCCAGTACTTC.

The chain recombines TRBV5-1 with TRBJ2-5; the match to TRBD2 covers 7 bases. The closer fit of TRBJ2-7 to the DNA end suggests the J call may be wrong. This CDR3 has 17 residues. Germline CDR1 and CDR2: SGHRS and YFSETQ. The chain's CDR3 is CASSLASGPQPGYEQYF. Written as DNA, the CDR3 is TGCGCCAGCAGCTTGGCTAGCGGCCCACAACCGGGCTACGAGCAGTACTTC.

V is TRBV4-1 and J is TRBJ1-6; D perhaps matches TRBD1 (5 bases). The CDR3 runs 14 residues. The V end lost 7 bases, the J end lost 8 bases, and 15 bases lay between the germline ends. The germline V gene has CDR1 MGHRA and CDR2 YSYEKL. The DNA for the CDR3 is TGCGCCAGCACCCCCCGAGTGGGGGATTCACCCCTCCACTTT. As protein: CASTPRVGDSPLHF.

The gene calls are TRBV9 and TRBJ1-5; 7 bases are shared with TRBD1. The CDR3 extends over 15 amino acids. Trimming removed 4 bases from V and 6 bases from J; junction bases left unmatched: 10. The germline gives CDR1 SGDLS, CDR2 YYNGEE. The CDR3 nucleotides are TGTGCCAGCAGCCTAGGGCAGGGGGTGGGTCAGCCCCAGCATTTT. It is translated as CASSLGQGVGQPQHF.

In this sample, this clone turned up once. The rearrangement joins TRBV6-5 to TRBJ1-2; 7 positions match TRBD1. The CDR3 consists of 13 residues. V shed 5 bases, J shed 3 bases, and the junction held 3 bases outside the gene matches. Germline V gene sequence: CDR1 MNHEY, CDR2 SVGAGI. The CDR3 coding sequence is TGTGCCAGCAGTGAAACAGGGGACTATGGCTACACCTTC. As protein: CASSETGDYGYTF.

The V gene is TRBV4-3, the J gene TRBJ2-7; tentative D call: TRBD2 (6 bases). The V gene lost 2 bases and the J gene lost 4 bases, with 15 bases spanning the gap. CDR3 length equals 15 residues. The V gene's germline CDR1 is LGHNA and CDR2 YSLEER. CDR3 nucleotides: TGCGCCAGCAGCCAACAAGCGGGTGAGGCATACGAGCAGTACTTC. Translating it yields CASSQQAGEAYEQYF.

The chain uses TRBV7-8 and TRBJ1-5; no definite D call. The CDR3 runs 16 residues. The V and J ends lost 5 bases and 0 bases respectively, with 14 bases between them. Germline-derived CDR1 and CDR2 are SGHVS and FQNEAQ. CDR3 residues: CASSLAGVHSNQPQHF. DNA for the CDR3: TGTGCCAGCAGCCTGGCCGGGGTCCATAGCAATCAGCCCCAGCATTTT.

The V call is TRBV29-1, the J call TRBJ1-1, with D hard to call. Germline values: CDR1 SQVTM, CDR2 ANQGSEA. This CDR3 comprises 13 residues. V was trimmed by 6 bases and J by 7 bases, leaving 18 bases between them. The CDR3 spells CSVDRPDWLEAFF. The CDR3 DNA reads as TGCAGCGTGGATAGACCCGATTGGCTTGAAGCTTTCTTT.

This clone was seen a handful of times. The V call is TRBV7-9, the J call TRBJ1-3; TRBD1 aligns across 7 bases. CDR1 and CDR2 from the germline V gene are SEHNR and FQNEAQ (reference sequence). V gave up 2 bases and J gave up 2 bases; unmatched junction bases: 3. This CDR3 is built from 15 residues. The CDR3 sequence: CASSLTTGAGNTIYF. In DNA form, the CDR3 reads TGTGCCAGCAGCTTAACAACAGGGGCTGGAAACACCATATATTTT.

The chain employs TRBV9 and TRBJ1-6; D is possibly TRBD1 (6 bases). Trimming stripped 1 base from V and 8 bases from J, with 7 bases between. CDR3 length: 13 amino acids. CDR1 is SGDLS and CDR2 is YYNGEE in the germline V gene. This chain's CDR3 is CASSVNRDSPLHF. The DNA of the CDR3 is TGTGCCAGCAGCGTAAACAGGGATTCACCCCTCCACTTT.

The chain recombines TRBV29-1 with TRBJ2-3, with 10 bases lining up with TRBD1. With V trimmed by 8 bases and J by 3 bases, 14 bases remained unmatched. This CDR3 comprises 16 residues. Per germline, CDR1 SQVTM and CDR2 ANQGSEA. The CDR3 DNA reads as TGCAGCCAGACAGGGGGCCGGGGGGGCCCAACAGATACGCAGTATTTT. This codes for CSQTGGRGGPTDTQYF.